This TCR beta chain emerged from a study of identical twins. The V and J ends lost 6 bases and 5 bases, in that order; junction bases with no gene match: 12. This CDR3 region has 16 residues. The germline V gene has CDR1 WSHSY and CDR2 SAAADI. This clonotype occurred a few times. TCRdb independently ran MiXCR on the 5' RACE reads; one entry per CDR3 protein. The sample consists of about 300,000 distinct CDR3 sequences, approximately 13% of them appearing once. These data also featured in a second study, about yellow fever vaccine responses in identical twins.

Sequenced input: CD8+ T cells sorted from blood. The J gene is TRBJ2-2, the V gene TRBV10-2, with 7 bases lining up with TRBD1. The TCR was taken from a woman aged 18-29 years in good health. The CDR3 here is CASSNPTGTATGELFF. The CDR3, as DNA: TGCGCCAGCAGCAACCCCACCGGGACAGCTACCGGGGAGCTGTTTTTT.